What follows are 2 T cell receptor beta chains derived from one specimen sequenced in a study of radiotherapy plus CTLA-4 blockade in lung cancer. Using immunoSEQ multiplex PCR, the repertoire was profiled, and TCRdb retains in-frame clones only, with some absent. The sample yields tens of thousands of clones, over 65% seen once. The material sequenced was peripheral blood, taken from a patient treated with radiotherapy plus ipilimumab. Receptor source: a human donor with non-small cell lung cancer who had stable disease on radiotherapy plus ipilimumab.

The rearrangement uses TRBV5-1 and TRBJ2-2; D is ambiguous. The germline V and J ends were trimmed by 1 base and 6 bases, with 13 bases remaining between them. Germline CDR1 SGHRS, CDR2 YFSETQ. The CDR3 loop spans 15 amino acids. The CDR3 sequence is CASSLRRVGAGELFF. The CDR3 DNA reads TGCGCCAGCAGCTTGAGACGGGTTGGGGCCGGGGAGCTGTTTTTT. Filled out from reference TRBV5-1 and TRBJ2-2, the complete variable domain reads KAGVTQTPRYLIKTRGQQVTLSCSPISGHRSVSWYQQTPGQGLQFLFEYFSETQRNKGNFPGRFSGRQFSNSRSEMNVSTLELGDSALYLCASSLRRVGAGELFFGEGSRLTVL.

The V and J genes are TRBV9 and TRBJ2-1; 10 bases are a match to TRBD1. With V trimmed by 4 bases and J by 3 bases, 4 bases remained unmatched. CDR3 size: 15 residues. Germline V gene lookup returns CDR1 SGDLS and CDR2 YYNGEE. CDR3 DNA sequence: TGTGCCAGCAGCTACCGGGACAGGGGCTACAATGAGCAGTTCTTC. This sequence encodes CASSYRDRGYNEQFF.